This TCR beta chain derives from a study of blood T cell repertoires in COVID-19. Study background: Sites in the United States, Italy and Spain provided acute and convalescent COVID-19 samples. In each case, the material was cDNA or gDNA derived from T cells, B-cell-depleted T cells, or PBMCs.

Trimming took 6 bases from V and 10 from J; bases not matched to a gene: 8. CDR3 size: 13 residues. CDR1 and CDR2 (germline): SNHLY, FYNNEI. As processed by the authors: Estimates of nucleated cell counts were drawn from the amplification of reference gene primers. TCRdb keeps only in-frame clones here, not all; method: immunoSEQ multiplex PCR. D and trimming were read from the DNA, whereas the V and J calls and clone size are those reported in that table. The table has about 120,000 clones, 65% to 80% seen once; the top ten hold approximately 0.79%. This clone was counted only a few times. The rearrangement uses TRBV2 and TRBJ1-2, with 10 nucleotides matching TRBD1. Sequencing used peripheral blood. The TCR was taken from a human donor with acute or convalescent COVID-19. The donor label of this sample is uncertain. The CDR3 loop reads CASSGTGEVDYTF. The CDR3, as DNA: TGTGCCAGCAGCGGGACAGGGGAGGTAGACTACACCTTC.